The 29 T cell receptor beta chains presented below share a single source sample, sequenced in a study of response to subunit inactivated influenza vaccine. TCRdb re-called the RT-PCR reads with MiXCR, one entry per CDR3 protein. The table includes hundreds of thousands of distinct CDR3 sequences, 14% detected once. Sequencing used PBMCs from blood, obtained roughly 15 days before vaccination. Every receptor here comes from a man over 45 who received an inactivated influenza vaccine.

This clonotype was counted many times. The chain links TRBV5-5 to TRBJ2-3, with D maybe TRBD1 (6 bases). The CDR3 totals 14 residues. CDR1 and CDR2 (germline): SGHKS, YYEKEE (reference sequence). Trimming shortened V by 1 base and J by 5 bases, and 11 bases separated the two germline ends. The CDR3 bases are TGTGCCAGCAGCTTGCTGGGGGCGGGAGATACGCAGTATTTT. Protein sequence: CASSLLGAGDTQYF.

This clonotype turned up a few times. Sequence at one end of the junction differs from germline and may be a read error. The chain uses TRBV5-1 and TRBJ2-5; either TRBD1 or TRBD2 may supply D (5 bases each). CDR3 size: 14 residues. CDR1 is SGHRS and CDR2 is YFSETQ in the germline V gene. The CDR3 sequence is CASSLGRAGESQYF. Written as DNA, the CDR3 is TGCGCCAGCAGCCTCGGCAGGGCCGGGGAGAGCCAGTACTTC.

The chain couples TRBV4-2 to TRBJ2-5, with D perhaps TRBD2 (6 bases). Trimming cost V 3 bases and J 1 base, with 12 bases left between them. CDR1 and CDR2 (germline): LGHNA, YNFKEQ. The CDR3 consists of 15 residues. CDR3 DNA sequence: TGTGCCAGCAGCCATCTTAGCGGACCCCAAGAGACCCAGTACTTC. Its translation: CASSHLSGPQETQYF.

The chain uses TRBV19 and TRBJ2-1, with D perhaps TRBD2 (5 bases). Germline CDR1 and CDR2: LNHDA and SQIVND (reference sequence). There are 19 residues in the CDR3. Trimming removed 3 bases at V and 0 bases at J, with 21 bases between. The CDR3 sequence: CASSMALVGGRSSYNEQFF. In DNA form, the CDR3 reads TGTGCCAGTAGTATGGCACTAGTAGGTGGGCGAAGCTCCTACAATGAGCAGTTCTTC.

V gene TRBV7-2 combines with J gene TRBJ1-1, with D unclear. This CDR3 is built from 14 residues. Trimming cost V 5 bases and J 8 bases, with 18 bases left between them. Germline CDR1 SGHTA, CDR2 FQGNSA. DNA for the CDR3: TGTGCCAGCAGCCCCCGACACCTAATAACCGAAGCTTTCTTT. Translation: CASSPRHLITEAFF.

V is TRBV12-3 or TRBV12-4 and J is TRBJ2-7; no clear D. The V end lost 2 bases, the J end lost 2 bases, and 13 bases lay between the germline ends. The CDR3 has 15 amino acids. The CDR3 DNA reads as TGTGCCAGCAGTTTATCGGTGCTTGGGACCTACGAGCAGTACTTC. This encodes CASSLSVLGTYEQYF.

The chain links TRBV20-1 to TRBJ2-7; D may match TRBD1 or TRBD2 (7 bases each). Trimming removed 0 bases at V and 5 bases at J, with 14 bases between. The CDR3 has 14 residues. Germline-derived CDR1 and CDR2 are DFQATT and SNEGSKA (reference sequence). The CDR3 sequence is CSAREDREGNEQYF. In nucleotides, the CDR3 is TGCAGTGCTAGAGAAGACAGGGAGGGGAACGAGCAGTACTTC.

The V and J genes are TRBV12-3 or TRBV12-4 and TRBJ1-6, with 10 bases identical to TRBD1. J gave up 7 bases and V 6 bases, and 9 bases lay outside the gene matches. The CDR3 sequence is 16 residues long. In nucleotides, the CDR3 is TGTGCCAGCAGGTCATCCGACAGGGGGCCAAATTCACCCCTCCACTTT. Translating gives CASRSSDRGPNSPLHF.

This clonotype was recorded a few times. This sequence joins TRBV7-9 and TRBJ2-4; 14 bases match TRBD2. The germline V gene encodes CDR1 SEHNR and CDR2 FQNEAQ (reference sequence). This CDR3 contains 17 residues. V shed 5 bases and J 6 bases; nucleotides not matched to a gene: 9. Here the CDR3 reads CASSPRLAGGRGNIQYF. In DNA, the CDR3 is TGTGCCAGCAGCCCCCGACTAGCGGGAGGGCGGGGAAACATTCAGTACTTC.

The rearrangement uses TRBV5-1 and TRBJ2-1, with D possibly called TRBD1 or TRBD2 (5 bases each). V was pared by 1 base and J by 8 bases, with 22 bases between. CDR1 and CDR2 (germline): SGHRS, YFSETQ. This CDR3 has 17 amino acids. CDR3 protein: CASSLNLGTKVMDEQFF. The CDR3 nucleotides are TGCGCCAGCAGCTTGAACCTCGGGACCAAGGTCATGGATGAGCAGTTCTTC.

The sample holds a few counts of this clonotype. CDR3 residues: CSARDGTGSYEQYF. The CDR3 DNA sequence: TGCAGTGCTAGAGATGGGACTGGCTCCTACGAGCAGTACTTC. V gene TRBV20-1 combines with J gene TRBJ2-7, with D perhaps matching TRBD2 (6 bases). Germline assignment: CDR1 DFQATT and CDR2 SNEGSKA (reference sequence). V was clipped by 0 bases and J by 0 bases, with 9 bases between them. The CDR3 spans 14 residues.

The V gene is TRBV10-3, the J gene TRBJ1-4; the D gene is possibly TRBD1 (6 bases). The germline V and J ends were trimmed by 7 bases and 4 bases, with 10 bases remaining between them. The CDR3 sequence is 13 residues long. Germline CDR1 reads ENHRY; CDR2 reads SYGVKD. This CDR3 is CAITGGLNEKLFF. CDR3 sequence (DNA): TGTGCCATCACTGGGGGGCTTAATGAAAAACTGTTTTTT.

The genes are TRBV6-5 and TRBJ2-7; weak D call: TRBD1 (5 bases). Deletions cut 7 bases from V and 4 bases from J, with 8 bases between. CDR1 MNHEY and CDR2 SVGAGI come from the germline V gene. The CDR3 consists of 11 residues. CDR3 sequence: CASNTGYEQYF. DNA for the CDR3: TGTGCCAGCAATACAGGATACGAGCAGTACTTC.

The chain links TRBV5-1 to TRBJ2-2; possibly TRBD1 for D (5 bases). V was trimmed by 2 bases and J by 4 bases, leaving 12 bases between them. CDR1 and CDR2 (germline): SGHRS, YFSETQ. The CDR3 contains 15 residues. The CDR3 DNA is TGCGCCAGCAGCTTTGGCCAGGGTAGCACCGGGGAGCTGTTTTTT. This gives the protein CASSFGQGSTGELFF.

In this sample, this clonotype turned up a few times. The chain recombines TRBV6-1 with TRBJ1-5; 7 bases match TRBD1. CDR1 is MNHNS and CDR2 is SASEGT in the germline V gene. The ends lost 6 bases at V and 1 base at J; junction bases unmatched: 6. This CDR3 has 15 residues. CDR3 sequence reads: CASSKGQRSNQPQHF. CDR3 bases: TGTGCCAGCAGCAAGGGACAGAGAAGCAATCAGCCCCAGCATTTT.

The rearrangement joins TRBV5-1 to TRBJ2-1, with 7 bases lining up with TRBD1. CDR1 is SGHRS, CDR2 YFSETQ, per germline. J lost 1 base, V lost 0 bases, and 10 bases had no gene match. The CDR3 is made up of 18 amino acids. CDR3 protein: CASSLGFDRQGSYNEQFF. CDR3 nucleotides: TGCGCCAGCAGCTTGGGTTTCGATAGACAGGGTTCCTACAATGAGCAGTTCTTC. The variable domain in full, with the rest retrieved from reference TRBV5-1 and TRBJ2-1, is KAGVTQTPRYLIKTRGQQVTLSCSPISGHRSVSWYQQTPGQGLQFLFEYFSETQRNKGNFPGRFSGRQFSNSRSEMNVSTLELGDSALYLCASSLGFDRQGSYNEQFFGPGTRLTVL.

This chain connects TRBV12-3 or TRBV12-4 to TRBJ2-7, with D maybe TRBD2 (5 bases). V was pared by 6 bases and J by 6 bases, with 18 bases between. This CDR3 comprises 14 residues. The CDR3 is CASRPGVLAGEQYF. CDR3 nucleotides: TGTGCCAGCAGGCCGGGTGTCCTTGCGGGCGAGCAGTACTTC.

This clonotype was counted a few times. V and J are TRBV5-5 and TRBJ1-1; no clear D gene. Germline V lookup: CDR1 SGHKS, CDR2 YYEKEE (reference sequence). This CDR3 spans 12 amino acids. V shed 5 bases and J shed 1 base, with 6 bases lying between them. The CDR3 DNA reads as TGTGCCAGCAGAGATTCGAACACTGAAGCTTTCTTT. It translates to CASRDSNTEAFF.

This clonotype was observed a few times. This sequence joins TRBV6-1 and TRBJ2-5; 9 bases are a match to TRBD1. Germline lookup yields CDR1 MNHNS and CDR2 SASEGT. V trimming: 6 bases; J trimming: 4 bases; junction bases outside the gene matches: 9. This CDR3 has 15 residues. In nucleotides, the CDR3 is TGTGCCAGCAGGGGGGAACAGGGGGCACGAGAGACCCAGTACTTC. Residues: CASRGEQGARETQYF.

The gene calls are TRBV7-6 and TRBJ2-6; TRBD2 aligns across 12 bases. V dropped 5 bases and J dropped 2; count of bases not matched to a gene: 7. This CDR3 has 18 amino acids. CDR1 and CDR2 from the germline V gene are SGHVS and FNYEAQ. CDR3 in amino acids: CASSPRLAGVTGANVLTF. The CDR3 nucleotides are TGTGCCAGCAGCCCAAGACTAGCGGGAGTAACTGGGGCCAACGTCCTGACTTTC.

This clonotype has a count of ten or more. The chain couples TRBV29-1 to TRBJ1-1; tentatively, D is TRBD1 (6 bases). CDR3 length equals 13 residues. The germline V gene has CDR1 SQVTM and CDR2 ANQGSEA. Trimming stripped 4 bases from V and 0 bases from J, with 9 bases between. The CDR3 nucleotides are TGCAGCGTTGCCGGGACACTGAACACTGAAGCTTTCTTT. Its protein is CSVAGTLNTEAFF.

The chain is built from TRBV20-1 and TRBJ2-7; tentative D call: TRBD1 (6 bases). The CDR3 has 15 amino acids. Per germline, CDR1 DFQATT and CDR2 SNEGSKA (reference sequence). Between the trimmed V and J ends, which lost 6 bases and 0 bases, there was a span of 18 bases. CDR3 DNA sequence: TGCAGTGCCCCACGTGGGGGCATCGTCTCCTACGAGCAGTACTTC. Its translation is CSAPRGGIVSYEQYF.

The CDR3 nucleotides read TGCGCCAGCAGCAGACAGGGATCCGGGGAGCTGTTTTTT. Protein product: CASSRQGSGELFF. This chain joins TRBV5-1 and TRBJ2-2; 7 bases are a match to TRBD1. Germline loops: CDR1 SGHRS, CDR2 YFSETQ. The CDR3 totals 13 residues. The ends lost 4 bases at V and 6 bases at J; junction bases unmatched: 3.

The rearrangement links TRBV6-6 to TRBJ1-5; the D is unclear. Germline lookup yields CDR1 MNHNY and CDR2 SVGAGI (reference sequence). V shed 0 bases and J shed 5 bases, with 2 bases lying between them. The CDR3 covers 12 residues. The CDR3 DNA is TGTGCCAGCAGTTACTCAGATCAGCCCCAGCATTTT. Protein: CASSYSDQPQHF.

The gene calls are TRBV30 and TRBJ1-1, with D possibly being TRBD1 (5 bases). The CDR3 sequence is 13 residues long. Trimming left V 8 bases short and J 5 bases short, with 18 bases between. The germline gives CDR1 GTSNPN, CDR2 SVGIG (reference sequence). The CDR3 nucleotides read TGTGCCCGGATGGGGGAGCCGGGGACTGAAGCTTTCTTT. This gives the protein CARMGEPGTEAFF.

This clonotype was counted only a few times. The J gene is TRBJ2-7, the V gene TRBV24-1; either TRBD1 or TRBD2 may fit D (5 bases each). Between the trimmed V and J ends, which lost 4 bases and 7 bases, there was a span of 19 bases. This CDR3 comprises 15 residues. In germline, CDR1 is KGHDR, CDR2 SFDVKD. The CDR3, as DNA: TGTGCCACCAGTGAAACCGGGACGCCAGAAAGGGAGCAGTACTTC. Residues: CATSETGTPEREQYF.

The chain combines TRBV29-1 with TRBJ1-1; tentative D call: TRBD1 (6 bases). V lost 7 bases and J 1 base, leaving 13 bases between the germline ends. CDR1 is SQVTM and CDR2 is ANQGSEA in the germline V gene. The CDR3 runs to 13 residues. The CDR3: CSAGDTTNTEAFF. The CDR3 nucleotides read TGCAGCGCAGGGGACACTACGAACACTGAAGCTTTCTTT.

Ten or more counts support this clonotype. This chain uses TRBV7-8 with TRBJ2-3, with D uncertain. V gave up 1 base and J gave up 5 bases, with 10 bases separating them. The CDR3 has 14 amino acids. Germline CDR1 and CDR2: SGHVS and FQNEAQ. DNA for the CDR3: TGTGCCAGCAGCTTAGATCCCATGATAGATACGCAGTATTTT. As protein: CASSLDPMIDTQYF.

This clonotype was counted a few times. This rearrangement joins TRBV7-8 to TRBJ2-7; 14 nucleotides line up with TRBD2. Looked up from germline, CDR1 is SGHVS and CDR2 is FQNEAQ. V was clipped by 5 bases and J by 5 bases; unmatched bases: 11. The CDR3 runs to 17 residues. CDR3 in DNA: TGTGCCAGCAGCCTGGGACTAGCGGGAGAATTGGGCCACGAGCAGTACTTC. Protein: CASSLGLAGELGHEQYF.